One T cell receptor beta chain is described in this entry. With V trimmed by 2 bases and J by 5 bases, 7 bases remained unmatched. The CDR3 sequence is 15 residues long. Germline V gene data show CDR1 as LGHDT and CDR2 as YNNKEL (reference sequence). These data belong to a study of blood T cell repertoires in COVID-19. Background on the study: There were acute and convalescent COVID-19 samples, and they came from the United States, Italy and Spain.

Assay used: immunoSEQ multiplex PCR; TCRdb lists only in-frame clones, some missing. The table records 130,000 or so clones, about 89% of them present only once. V usage is TRBV3-1 (or the pseudogene TRBV3-2) and J usage is TRBJ2-5; 8 bases are shared with TRBD2. This TCR was recovered from a woman aged 65 to 85 with COVID-19, enrolled during active disease. The specimen was peripheral blood. CDR3 in amino acids: CASSQQSSGSETQYF. CDR3 nucleotide sequence: TGTGCCAGCAGCCAACAGTCTAGCGGGTCGGAGACCCAGTACTTC.